Included here is one T cell receptor (beta chain) sequence, with context. This receptor's antigen is unknown. No qualities accompany the bases; no much larger clone lies one base away. The source of the sample is a study of blood T cell dynamics during melanoma immunotherapy (dated by TCRdb to the early 2020s). At the level of the whole study: Patients had metastatic melanoma and received first-line pembrolizumab or nivolumab plus ipilimumab as standard of care in the United Kingdom. To find early correlates of response, peripheral T cell receptor repertoires were profiled in metastatic melanoma patients before and after one cycle of checkpoint inhibitor therapy. A training cohort was formed from consecutive patients, and a further independent group of patients from the same centre was pooled into an external validation set. Summary of the overall study and its limitations: The study was unable to establish whether the T cell clones driving the repertoire changes were melanoma-specific or instead reflected general immune activation. Patients who later achieved disease control showed a bifurcated PBMC repertoire reorganization at W3, with increased clonality or increased diversity, unlike progressors. The relatively small sample size was acknowledged as something that could potentially limit how far the results can be generalized.

The intended sense of this specimen's time point label: pre-treatment baseline. Blood samples were taken at two points: before treatment (T0) and at week 3 (W3), which came after the first cycle of checkpoint blockade. Except for a couple of patients with rapid clinical progression, response was assessed 12 weeks after the first infusion by RECIST 1.1; disease control meant complete response, partial response or stable disease. Patients were not eligible if they had prior systemic cancer treatment, concomitant immunosuppressant therapy or synchronous other active malignancies. To track both circulating cells and T cell turnover, TCR beta was sequenced from bulk PBMC as well as from plasma cell-free DNA. PBMC were isolated from blood with Lymphoprep and SepMate tubes, followed by red cell lysis. QIAamp DNA Blood Mini kits were used to extract DNA from PBMC and from sorted T cell subsets. For every bulk PBMC sample, a fixed 350 ng of DNA was loaded. TCR beta CDR3 sequences were amplified from genomic DNA using the immunoSEQ TCRb Assay kit according to manufacturer instructions. The KAPA Library Quantification Kit for Illumina platforms was used to quantify the pooled libraries by qPCR. Pooled libraries were sequenced on an Illumina NextSeq 500, clustered at about 0.55-1.2 pM. Processing in the source paper ran as follows. TCR data were analyzed with immunoSEQ ANALYZER and the R LymphoSeq package. A rearrangement efficiency score was calculated as productive divided by the sum of productive and non-productive CDR3 sequences. Clonality was assessed using the Gini coefficient and diversity using the Renyi index at alpha=1, with pairwise comparisons between timepoints within each patient. Clonal relatedness used an edit distance of 3, and repertoire similarity used the Bhattacharyya coefficient, both computed in LymphoSeq. To classify response, a linear discriminant analysis based on week-3 changes in clonality and diversity was built using the R MASS and caret packages. Drawn from immuneACCESS, this table holds only the in-frame rearrangements with V and J called that TCRdb kept. Clones are partly lost; checked studies trace under half to an unresolved V gene and leave the rest unexplained. The DNA was the basis for D and trimming; V, J and clone size are from that table. This sample is represented by 20,000 to 30,000 clones; about 83% of them were singletons. The ten largest clones take up 4% to 6% of the sample.

The specimen comprised blood, sampled from a patient treated with checkpoint blockade. The receptor's source is a human donor with melanoma.

The sequenced DNA: TGTGCCAGCTCACCAGGCAGGAGTCCAGATACGCAGTATTTT. Translated, it reads CASSPGRSPDTQYF. The rearrangement combines TRBV18 with TRBJ2-3, with the D gene uncertain. V loses 2 bases, J loses 4 bases, and the germline ends lie 10 bases apart. The CDR3, from cysteine to phenylalanine, totals 14 residues. CDR3 DNA only is kept here, 42 bases in frame from base 1. CDR1 KGHSH and CDR2 LQKENI were looked up in the germline V gene.